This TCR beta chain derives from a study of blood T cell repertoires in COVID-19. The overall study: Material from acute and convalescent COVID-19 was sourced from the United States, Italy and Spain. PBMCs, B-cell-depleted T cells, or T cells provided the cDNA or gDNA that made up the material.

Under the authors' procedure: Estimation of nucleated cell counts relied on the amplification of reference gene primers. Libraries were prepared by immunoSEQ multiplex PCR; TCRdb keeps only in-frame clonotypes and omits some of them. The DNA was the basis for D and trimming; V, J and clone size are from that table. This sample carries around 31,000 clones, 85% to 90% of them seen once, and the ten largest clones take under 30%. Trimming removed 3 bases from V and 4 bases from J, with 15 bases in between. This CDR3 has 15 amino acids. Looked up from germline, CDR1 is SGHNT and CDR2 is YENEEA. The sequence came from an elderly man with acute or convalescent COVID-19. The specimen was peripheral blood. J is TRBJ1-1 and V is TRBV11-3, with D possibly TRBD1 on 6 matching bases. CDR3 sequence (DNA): TGTGCCAGCAGCTTCACAGGGACGGGGCGCACTGAAGCTTTCTTT. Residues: CASSFTGTGRTEAFF.